The rows below give T cell receptor beta chains drawn from one sample of a study of beta chain features in type 1 diabetes. Profiling relied on immunoSEQ multiplex PCR, and the TCRdb table lists in-frame clones only, not all of them. This sample carries hundreds of thousands of clones, approximately 16% of them seen once, and the ten largest clones take around 0.015%. Sample: naive CD4+ T cells from blood. The receptors originated from a man aged 18 to 29 with type 1 diabetes. Each CDR3 is given with its conserved first and last residue. The order of the fields is clone size, D gene, V gene, J gene, CDR3 protein, CDR3 DNA. The D gene is left open where the match is weak. A clone size is listed for some rows: how often the clone was seen (once, few, many), or a class if it is expanded.

clone size: -
D gene: -
V gene: TRBV25-1
J gene: TRBJ2-3
CDR3 protein: CASSPVPFSDTQYF
CDR3 DNA: TGTGCCAGCAGTCCGGTACCCTTCTCGGATACGCAGTATTTT

clone size: few
D gene: TRBD1
V gene: TRBV27
J gene: TRBJ2-1
CDR3 protein: CASRGTGYNEQFF
CDR3 DNA: TGTGCCAGCAGGGGGACAGGCTACAATGAGCAGTTCTTC

clone size: -
D gene: -
V gene: TRBV29-1
J gene: TRBJ2-7
CDR3 protein: CSVGGATGRVDEQYF
CDR3 DNA: TGCAGCGTTGGGGGGGCGACAGGGCGGGTGGACGAGCAGTACTTC

clone size: -
D gene: TRBD1
V gene: TRBV18
J gene: TRBJ2-3
CDR3 protein: CASSPDRDTQYF
CDR3 DNA: TGTGCCAGCTCACCGGACAGGGATACGCAGTATTTT

clone size: few
D gene: -
V gene: TRBV5-4
J gene: TRBJ2-7
CDR3 protein: CASSLSSGYSYEQYF
CDR3 DNA: TGTGCCAGCAGCTTGTCATCAGGGTACTCCTACGAGCAGTACTTC

clone size: few
D gene: TRBD2
V gene: TRBV28
J gene: TRBJ2-1
CDR3 protein: CASTIGGDLYNEQFF
CDR3 DNA: TGTGCCAGCACCATTGGGGGGGACCTTTACAATGAGCAGTTCTTC

clone size: few
D gene: -
V gene: TRBV19
J gene: TRBJ2-7
CDR3 protein: CASSRGQKQYF
CDR3 DNA: TGTGCCAGTAGTAGAGGACAGAAGCAGTACTTC

clone size: few
D gene: -
V gene: TRBV7-7
J gene: TRBJ2-5
CDR3 protein: CASSLSGRQETQYF
CDR3 DNA: TGTGCCAGCAGCTTATCGGGGAGACAAGAGACCCAGTACTTC

clone size: -
D gene: -
V gene: TRBV5-1
J gene: TRBJ2-1
CDR3 protein: CASSFPSSYNEQFF
CDR3 DNA: TGCGCCAGCAGCTTTCCGAGCTCCTACAATGAGCAGTTCTTC

clone size: few
D gene: -
V gene: TRBV4-3
J gene: TRBJ2-7
CDR3 protein: CASSPVGPGESYEQYF
CDR3 DNA: TGCGCCAGCAGCCCCGTGGGTCCAGGGGAGTCCTACGAGCAGTACTTC

clone size: few
D gene: TRBD2
V gene: TRBV30
J gene: TRBJ2-1
CDR3 protein: CAWSVRPSGRRRDEQFF
CDR3 DNA: TGTGCCTGGAGTGTGCGGCCTAGCGGGAGGCGCCGGGATGAGCAGTTCTTC

clone size: few
D gene: TRBD2
V gene: TRBV6-1
J gene: TRBJ2-1
CDR3 protein: CASSAGTSGYNEQFF
CDR3 DNA: TGTGCCAGCAGTGCCGGGACTAGCGGATACAATGAGCAGTTCTTC

clone size: -
D gene: -
V gene: TRBV10-3
J gene: TRBJ2-7
CDR3 protein: CAISESVRAGEGEQYF
CDR3 DNA: TGTGCCATCAGTGAGTCCGTACGGGCAGGGGAGGGCGAGCAGTACTTC

clone size: few
D gene: TRBD1
V gene: TRBV7-9
J gene: TRBJ1-1
CDR3 protein: CASSFAGQGARAFF
CDR3 DNA: TGTGCCAGCAGCTTTGCGGGACAGGGGGCTCGAGCTTTCTTT

clone size: -
D gene: -
V gene: TRBV5-1
J gene: TRBJ2-1
CDR3 protein: CASSVGPYNEQFF
CDR3 DNA: TGCGCCAGCAGCGTGGGGCCCTACAATGAGCAGTTCTTC

clone size: -
D gene: TRBD2
V gene: TRBV5-1
J gene: TRBJ2-3
CDR3 protein: CASRRGGPDTQYF
CDR3 DNA: TGCGCCAGCAGGCGGGGGGGCCCAGATACGCAGTATTTT

clone size: -
D gene: TRBD2
V gene: TRBV10-1
J gene: TRBJ2-5
CDR3 protein: CASTRGIGETQYF
CDR3 DNA: TGCGCCAGCACGCGGGGGATAGGAGAGACCCAGTACTTC

clone size: -
D gene: -
V gene: TRBV4-3
J gene: TRBJ1-1
CDR3 protein: CASSQAPGMNTEAFF
CDR3 DNA: TGCGCCAGCAGCCAAGCCCCAGGTATGAACACTGAAGCTTTCTTT

clone size: -
D gene: -
V gene: TRBV11-1
J gene: TRBJ2-2
CDR3 protein: CASSLVRVNTGELFF
CDR3 DNA: TGTGCCAGCAGCTTGGTCCGGGTGAACACCGGGGAGCTGTTTTTT

clone size: -
D gene: -
V gene: TRBV5-1
J gene: TRBJ2-1
CDR3 protein: CASRGNSEQFF
CDR3 DNA: TGCGCCAGCCGGGGGAATAGTGAGCAGTTCTTC

clone size: few
D gene: TRBD1
V gene: TRBV19
J gene: TRBJ2-3
CDR3 protein: CASSLLDRARADTQYF
CDR3 DNA: TGTGCCAGTAGTCTCCTGGACAGGGCCAGGGCAGATACGCAGTATTTT

clone size: -
D gene: -
V gene: TRBV15
J gene: TRBJ2-3
CDR3 protein: CATTRTPLGESTDTQYF
CDR3 DNA: TGTGCCACCACCCGAACCCCTCTCGGGGAAAGCACAGATACGCAGTATTTT

clone size: few
D gene: TRBD2
V gene: TRBV29-1
J gene: TRBJ2-1
CDR3 protein: CSAQAGIFGIGEQFF
CDR3 DNA: TGCAGCGCCCAAGCGGGGATCTTTGGGATCGGTGAGCAGTTCTTC

clone size: -
D gene: -
V gene: TRBV4-1
J gene: TRBJ2-3
CDR3 protein: CASSQVLATDTQYF
CDR3 DNA: TGCGCCAGCAGCCAAGTCCTAGCCACAGATACGCAGTATTTT

clone size: -
D gene: -
V gene: TRBV18
J gene: TRBJ1-1
CDR3 protein: CASSPLGAGTHTEAFF
CDR3 DNA: TGTGCCAGCTCACCACTGGGAGCAGGTACCCACACTGAAGCTTTCTTT

clone size: few
D gene: -
V gene: TRBV19
J gene: TRBJ2-7
CDR3 protein: CASSIGTPVYEQYF
CDR3 DNA: TGTGCCAGTAGTATAGGGACACCGGTCTACGAGCAGTACTTC

clone size: -
D gene: TRBD2
V gene: TRBV5-1
J gene: TRBJ2-3
CDR3 protein: CASSLREGLTDTQYF
CDR3 DNA: TGCGCCAGCAGCTTGCGGGAGGGTCTGACAGATACGCAGTATTTT

clone size: -
D gene: -
V gene: TRBV5-6
J gene: TRBJ1-2
CDR3 protein: CASSLKGQNYGYTF
CDR3 DNA: TGTGCCAGCAGCTTGAAGGGGCAAAACTATGGCTACACCTTC

clone size: -
D gene: -
V gene: TRBV7-9
J gene: TRBJ1-4
CDR3 protein: CASSLALGQEKLFF
CDR3 DNA: TGTGCCAGCAGCTTAGCGCTAGGACAGGAAAAACTGTTTTTT

clone size: -
D gene: -
V gene: TRBV5-1
J gene: TRBJ2-1
CDR3 protein: CASSLQVTRNEQFF
CDR3 DNA: TGCGCCAGCAGCTTACAAGTGACTCGCAATGAGCAGTTCTTC

clone size: -
D gene: -
V gene: TRBV2
J gene: TRBJ2-7
CDR3 protein: CASRTTGYEQYF
CDR3 DNA: TGTGCCAGCAGAACGACAGGCTACGAGCAGTACTTC

clone size: few
D gene: TRBD1
V gene: TRBV9
J gene: TRBJ2-7
CDR3 protein: CASSLRDRGGYEQYF
CDR3 DNA: TGTGCCAGCAGCCTACGGGACAGGGGAGGCTACGAGCAGTACTTC

clone size: -
D gene: -
V gene: TRBV11-2
J gene: TRBJ2-3
CDR3 protein: CASSLAGGAVTDTQYF
CDR3 DNA: TGTGCCAGCAGCTTGGCGGGCGGGGCGGTCACAGATACGCAGTATTTT

clone size: few
D gene: -
V gene: TRBV5-1
J gene: TRBJ2-7
CDR3 protein: CASSGTPSTYEQYF
CDR3 DNA: TGCGCCAGCAGCGGGACACCAAGTACCTACGAGCAGTACTTC

clone size: -
D gene: -
V gene: TRBV30
J gene: TRBJ2-3
CDR3 protein: CASTQGSTDTQYF
CDR3 DNA: TGTGCCTCAACACAGGGAAGCACAGATACGCAGTATTTT

clone size: -
D gene: -
V gene: TRBV19
J gene: TRBJ2-3
CDR3 protein: CASSLPSITTQYF
CDR3 DNA: TGTGCCAGTAGTCTCCCTTCTATCACTACGCAGTATTTT